The source of this TCR beta chain is a study of cytotoxic CD8 clonotypes in ibrutinib-treated CLL. Study overall: Responses comprised about 25 partial and 2 complete; at median approximately 68 months, about 15 remained remitted and roughly twelve progressed. Study results and caveats: Baseline levels of clonality went above those of age-matched healthy donors and moved with circulating CD8+ T-cell counts. Clonality increased with ibrutinib response but returned toward baseline at progression.

With regard to this clone: As yet, its antigen is unknown.

The TCR beta libraries used 1.5 to 2 micrograms of genomic DNA that came from cryopreserved PBMCs. V lost 2 bases, J lost 3 bases, and 8 bases lay in between. This CDR3 has 14 amino acids. Germline CDR1 is SGHTS and CDR2 is YDEGEE. Generated by immunoSEQ multiplex PCR, the TCRdb table keeps only in-frame clones and is missing some. The sample contains 150,000 to 250,000 clones, about 72% of which appear only once. The receptor was derived from a human donor with chronic lymphocytic leukemia. Sequenced here: PBMCs, sampled after 24 months of ibrutinib treatment. V gene TRBV5-8 combines with J gene TRBJ2-2, with unresolved D. The CDR3 DNA follows: TGTGCCAGCAGCTTTAATGATTACACCGGGGAGCTGTTTTTT. Amino acid sequence: CASSFNDYTGELFF.